Sequencing of this T cell receptor (beta chain) was carried out in a study of T cells in Graves' hyperthyroidism and ophthalmopathy. Points on this clonotype: The junction and the germline gene differ at one end; a read error may be behind it.

The CDR3 loop spans 11 amino acids. Germline lookup yields CDR1 SQVTM and CDR2 ANQGSEA. It was RNA transcripts that yielded the amplified TCR beta CDR3 regions. When the TCR CDR3 underwent first-round RT-PCR, the HTBI primer set was used. From the multiplex PCR reads, TCRdb called clonotypes with MiXCR, one entry per CDR3 protein. In the table there are some 800,000 distinct CDR3 sequences, about 38% of which are singletons. Patients aged 18 to 65 had newly diagnosed hyperthyroidism of under 2 months' duration. Diagnostic decisions used clinical symptoms, serum thyroxine and TRAb, thyroid ultrasound and orbital computed tomography.

The rearrangement links TRBV29-1 to TRBJ2-5; D gene unclear. The TCR was taken from a man aged 18 to 30 with Graves' hyperthyroidism. Sample: blood. The CDR3 DNA sequence: TGTGCCTTGACCATACAAGAGACCCAGTACTTC. This sequence encodes CALTIQETQYF.